Below, 6 T cell receptor beta chains from the same sample are listed, as sequenced in a study of CD8 T cells in ankylosing spondylitis (dated by TCRdb to the late 2010s). Library preparation used 5' RACE. The sample was run on an Illumina HiSeq 2500. TCRdb reran the public reads through fastp at Q25 and MiXCR, keeping productive beta chains. One record per CDR3 amino acid sequence lists the most common genes and DNA. The sample table holds 40,000 or so distinct CDR3 sequences, of which roughly 2.5% were seen once. Clones ranked in the top ten supply under 6% of the sample. The specimen sequenced was blood, either unsorted or a sorted T cell fraction (not recorded which). All receptors derive from a male donor with ankylosing spondylitis or in good health (not recorded which).

This clonotype was counted at least ten times. This chain links TRBV9 with TRBJ1-1, with TRBD1 matching 7 bases. Germline CDR1 SGDLS, CDR2 YYNGEE. The CDR3 extends over 15 amino acids. J was trimmed by 0 bases and V by 4 bases; bases with no gene match: 6. DNA of the CDR3: TGTGCCAGCAGCCCGAGGGGACAGATGAACACTGAAGCTTTCTTT. This gives the protein CASSPRGQMNTEAFF.

This clonotype was counted only a few times. This may come from a read error, since a much larger clone is one base off. CDR3 in amino acids: CASRKERTEDYEQYF. Written as DNA, the CDR3 is TGTGCCAGCCGCAAAGAAAGGACCGAAGACTACGAGCAGTACTTC. This chain links TRBV21-1 with TRBJ2-7. TRBV21-1 is noted as a pseudogene. The CDR3 is made up of 15 amino acids.

In this sample, this clonotype turned up many times. The gene calls are TRBV9 and TRBJ2-2; 10 bases map to TRBD1. The V and J ends lost 3 bases and 7 bases, in that order; junction bases with no gene match: 9. CDR1 and CDR2 from the germline V gene are SGDLS and YYNGEE. CDR3 length: 16 residues. The CDR3 sequence is CASSAGGQGNLGELFF. The CDR3 nucleotides are TGTGCCAGCAGCGCCGGGGGACAGGGGAATCTCGGGGAGCTGTTTTTT.

This clonotype was seen ten or more times. The V gene is TRBV9, the J gene TRBJ2-2; no clear D. V was trimmed by 3 bases and J by 4 bases, leaving 13 bases between them. Germline CDR1 is SGDLS and CDR2 is YYNGEE. The CDR3 has 15 residues. The CDR3 region has the DNA TGTGCCAGCAGCGCCGAATCCGCTCTCACCGGGGAGCTGTTTTTT. Amino acid sequence: CASSAESALTGELFF. Filled out from reference TRBV9 and TRBJ2-2, the complete variable domain reads DSGVTQTPKHLITATGQRVTLRCSPRSGDLSVYWYQQSLDQGLQFLIQYYNGEERAKGNILERFSAQQFPDLHSELNLSSLELGDSALYFCASSAESALTGELFFGEGSRLTVL.

This clonotype was seen many times. The chain carries TRBV9 and TRBJ2-1; 10 positions agree with TRBD2. V shed 0 bases and J 9 bases; nucleotides not matched to a gene: 9. The CDR3 is made up of 16 amino acids. The germline gives CDR1 SGDLS, CDR2 YYNGEE. CDR3 residues: CASSVGRLAGVVEQFF. The CDR3 region has the DNA TGTGCCAGCAGCGTAGGGAGGCTAGCGGGAGTTGTTGAGCAGTTCTTC.

The table lists this clonotype with many counts. The rearrangement joins TRBV9 to TRBJ1-4; D not resolved. The ends were cut back, 0 bases at V and 0 bases at J, with 9 bases in the middle. Per the germline V gene, CDR1 is SGDLS and CDR2 is YYNGEE. This CDR3 contains 16 residues. CDR3 amino acids: CASSVAPVPTNEKLFF. The CDR3 DNA is TGTGCCAGCAGCGTAGCTCCGGTCCCAACTAATGAAAAACTGTTTTTT. Based on the CDR3 plus reference TRBV9 and TRBJ1-4, the full variable domain is DSGVTQTPKHLITATGQRVTLRCSPRSGDLSVYWYQQSLDQGLQFLIQYYNGEERAKGNILERFSAQQFPDLHSELNLSSLELGDSALYFCASSVAPVPTNEKLFFGSGTQLSVL.